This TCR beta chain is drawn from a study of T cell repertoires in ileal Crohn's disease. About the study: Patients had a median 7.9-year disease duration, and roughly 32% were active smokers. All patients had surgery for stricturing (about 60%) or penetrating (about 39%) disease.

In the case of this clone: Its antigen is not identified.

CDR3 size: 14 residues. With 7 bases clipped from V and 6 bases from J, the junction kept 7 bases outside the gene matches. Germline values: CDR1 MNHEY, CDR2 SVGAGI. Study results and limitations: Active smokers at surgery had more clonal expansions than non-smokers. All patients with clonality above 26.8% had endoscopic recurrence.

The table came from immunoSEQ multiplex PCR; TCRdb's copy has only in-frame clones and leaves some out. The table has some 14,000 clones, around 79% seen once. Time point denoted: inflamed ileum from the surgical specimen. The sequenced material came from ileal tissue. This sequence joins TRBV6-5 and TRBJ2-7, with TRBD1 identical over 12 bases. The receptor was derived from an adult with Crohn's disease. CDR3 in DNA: TGTGCCAGCACCCCCGGGACAGGGGGCGGCGAGCAGTACTTC. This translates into CASTPGTGGGEQYF.